This TCR beta chain was documented in a study of blood T cells in healthy people across ages. Sample-barcoded 5' priming and a J-beta primer mix drove a second PCR of 7 to 11 cycles. Sequencing yielded, for each sample, at least 2.5 million paired-end reads carrying CDR3. MiXCR, run by TCRdb on the 5' RACE reads, gives a single entry per CDR3 protein. The data show roughly 730,000 distinct CDR3 sequences, with around three fifths seen just once and 20% to 30% held by the top ten. The CDR3 is 13 residues long. V gave up 4 bases and J gave up 9 bases, with 13 bases separating them. Germline V gene data show CDR1 as SGHTA and CDR2 as FQGNSA. Each donor supplied roughly 9.1 milliliters of peripheral blood.

The genes are TRBV7-2 and TRBJ1-5; D gene uncertain. The receptor's source is a man between 35 and 55 years old in good health. The sample comprised blood. The chain's CDR3 is CASSSEVVRPQHF. CDR3 bases: TGTGCCAGCAGCTCAGAGGTAGTTCGGCCCCAGCATTTT.